The 20 T cell receptor beta chains given below trace back to one sample, sequenced in a study of vaccination and CD4 T cells after COVID-19. These TCRs' antigens remain unknown. The Oncomine TCR Beta short-read assay generated sequence data from the DNA of cultured CD4+ T cells. From the PCR reads, TCRdb called clonotypes with MiXCR, one entry per CDR3 protein. The sample contains around 15,000 distinct CDR3 sequences, roughly 36% of which appear only once. Treatment indicated: roughly 10-day PBMC culture with coronavirus spike peptide pools or control peptides (ViraFEST assay). The sample here was CD4+ T cells from blood, cultured in vitro, taken before SARS-CoV-2 vaccination. These receptors all stem from a human donor who received a COVID-19 vaccine.

The V and J genes are TRBV5-1 and TRBJ2-5, with D hard to call. Germline CDR1 and CDR2: SGHRS and YFSETQ. The CDR3 spans 16 residues. Trimming removed 4 bases at V and 2 bases at J, with 18 bases between. CDR3 sequence: CASSPNHRQFQETQYF. Here the CDR3 DNA reads TGCGCCAGCAGCCCCAACCACAGACAATTTCAAGAGACCCAGTACTTC.

The rearrangement links TRBV7-6 to TRBJ2-5; D remains ambiguous. This CDR3 region has 15 residues. Germline-derived CDR1 and CDR2 are SGHVS and FNYEAQ. V dropped 1 base and J dropped 5 bases, with 14 bases sitting between them. The CDR3 sequence is CASSLVSSRVETQYF. CDR3 nucleotides: TGTGCCAGCAGCTTAGTTTCCAGCCGGGTCGAGACCCAGTACTTC.

This clonotype has only a few counts. The V and J genes are TRBV6-1 and TRBJ1-4, with D perhaps matching TRBD1 (6 bases). CDR1 and CDR2 (germline): MNHNS, SASEGT. The V and J ends lost 7 bases and 10 bases respectively, with 28 bases between them. This CDR3 spans 17 amino acids. The CDR3 here is CASTLWGFGGEGGKLFF. CDR3 in DNA: TGTGCCAGCACCCTATGGGGATTCGGAGGGGAAGGGGGAAAACTGTTTTTT.

This chain connects TRBV30 to TRBJ2-7; D remains ambiguous. This CDR3 contains 13 residues. Germline V lookup: CDR1 GTSNPN, CDR2 SVGIG (reference sequence). Trimming took off 4 bases at V and 6 bases at J, with 16 bases between the two ends. The CDR3 DNA reads TGTGCCTGGACCCCCCTACGAGCTGGCGAGCAGTACTTC. Protein: CAWTPLRAGEQYF.

The rearrangement links TRBV5-1 to TRBJ1-1; D is undetermined. Deletions cut 1 base from V and 5 bases from J, with 12 bases between. The germline CDR1 and CDR2 sequences are SGHRS and YFSETQ. The CDR3 has 14 amino acids. CDR3 bases: TGCGCCAGCAGCTTGTTTGGCAGTAGGACTGAAGCTTTCTTT. Its translation is CASSLFGSRTEAFF.

This sequence joins TRBV7-8 and TRBJ1-3, with 7 bases matching TRBD1. Germline loops: CDR1 SGHVS, CDR2 FQNEAQ. V dropped 4 bases and J dropped 0; count of bases not matched to a gene: 6. The CDR3 sequence is 16 residues long. The CDR3 region is CASSSSQGYSGNTIYF. Written as DNA, the CDR3 is TGTGCCAGCAGCTCCTCACAGGGGTACTCTGGAAACACCATATATTTT.

This clonotype has only a few counts. The rearrangement uses TRBV15 and TRBJ1-6, with D unresolved. In germline, CDR1 is LNHNV, CDR2 YYDKDF (reference sequence). This CDR3 has 13 residues. Trimming shortened V by 0 bases and J by 10 bases, and 7 bases separated the two germline ends. The DNA for the CDR3 is TGTGCCACCAGCAGAGATCCGGGATCACCCCTCCACTTT. It specifies CATSRDPGSPLHF.

V is TRBV5-4 and J is TRBJ2-3; 14 positions agree with TRBD2. V was pared by 4 bases and J by 2 bases, with 9 bases of the junction left unmatched. This CDR3 is built from 18 residues. The germline V gene has CDR1 SGHNT and CDR2 YYREEE (reference sequence). The CDR3 sequence: CASSHPGLAGVSTDTQYF. The CDR3 DNA reads TGTGCCAGCAGCCACCCGGGACTAGCGGGGGTATCCACAGATACGCAGTATTTT.

The chain uses TRBV20-1 and TRBJ2-7; 11 bases agree with TRBD1. This CDR3 has 16 amino acids. The germline gives CDR1 DFQATT, CDR2 SNEGSKA (reference sequence). J lost 5 bases, V lost 3 bases, and 12 bases had no gene match. The CDR3 sequence is CSARPLRGQGGNEQYF. The CDR3 bases are TGCAGTGCTAGGCCCCTCAGGGGACAGGGGGGTAACGAGCAGTACTTC.

This clonotype was picked up a small number of times. The J gene is TRBJ1-1, the V gene TRBV7-9, with D perhaps TRBD1 (5 bases). Germline V gene lookup returns CDR1 SEHNR and CDR2 FQNEAQ (reference sequence). V was cut by 7 bases and J by 3 bases, with 12 bases left in between. CDR3 length: 13 amino acids. CDR3 coding DNA: TGTGCCAGCAACCGAGGGGTGGACACTGAAGCTTTCTTT. As protein: CASNRGVDTEAFF.

This clonotype has only a few counts. V gene TRBV30 combines with J gene TRBJ2-2, with D perhaps matching TRBD2 (6 bases). Germline V lookup: CDR1 GTSNPN, CDR2 SVGIG (reference sequence). The CDR3 consists of 15 residues. Trimming stripped 2 bases from V and 3 bases from J, with 13 bases between. CDR3 in DNA: TGTGCCTGGAGTTACGGGGGAGGCGACACCGGGGAGCTGTTTTTT. This translates into CAWSYGGGDTGELFF.

V usage is TRBV7-9 and J usage is TRBJ2-3; 13 nucleotides agree with TRBD2. This CDR3 has 15 amino acids. With V trimmed by 6 bases and J by 4 bases, 4 bases remained unmatched. Germline-derived CDR1 and CDR2 are SEHNR and FQNEAQ (reference sequence). Written as DNA, the CDR3 is TGTGCCAGCAGAACGACTAGCGGGGGGCCAGATACGCAGTATTTT. It translates to CASRTTSGGPDTQYF.

J is TRBJ2-7 and V is TRBV18; D is perhaps TRBD1 (6 bases). Trimming cost V 3 bases and J 2 bases, with 14 bases left between them. CDR3 length: 15 amino acids. CDR1 and CDR2 (germline): KGHSH, LQKENI. The CDR3: CASSPGDIRAYEQYF. The CDR3 DNA is TGTGCCAGCTCACCCGGGGACATCCGAGCCTACGAGCAGTACTTC.

V usage is TRBV18 and J usage is TRBJ2-7; 12 nucleotides line up with TRBD2. Germline-derived CDR1 and CDR2 are KGHSH and LQKENI. The CDR3 is 15 amino acids. With 1 base clipped from V and 2 bases from J, the junction kept 0 bases outside the gene matches. The CDR3 here is CASSPRLAGAYEQYF. DNA for the CDR3: TGTGCCAGCTCACCACGACTAGCGGGGGCCTACGAGCAGTACTTC.

The chain carries TRBV19 and TRBJ1-2; 7 nucleotides align to TRBD1. V trimming: 3 bases; J trimming: 3 bases; junction bases outside the gene matches: 4. The CDR3 is 14 amino acids. Per the germline V gene, CDR1 is LNHDA and CDR2 is SQIVND (reference sequence). The CDR3 spells CASSISGGDYGYTF. Written as DNA, the CDR3 is TGTGCCAGTAGTATTTCAGGGGGTGACTATGGCTACACCTTC.

This sequence joins TRBV20-1 and TRBJ2-1, with 7 bases that match TRBD1. V lost 7 bases to trimming and J lost 1 base; unmatched junction nucleotides: 13. Germline V lookup: CDR1 DFQATT, CDR2 SNEGSKA (reference sequence). The length of the CDR3 is 16 residues. CDR3 bases: TGCAGTGGCCTCATCTTGGCCAGGGGGTCCTACAATGAGCAGTTCTTC. Encoded protein: CSGLILARGSYNEQFF.

For the CDR3, the DNA is TGTGCCAGCAGCTCCCGGCCGGGGGGCTATGAGAGTGGCTACACCTTC. It codes for CASSSRPGGYESGYTF. This rearrangement joins TRBV7-2 to TRBJ1-2; tentatively, D is TRBD1 (6 bases). The germline CDR1 and CDR2 sequences are SGHTA and FQGNSA. Trimming pared 4 bases from V and 7 bases from J, leaving 22 bases between. The CDR3 loop spans 16 amino acids.

The CDR3 region is CSASAPGGYEQYF. In DNA, the CDR3 is TGCAGTGCTAGCGCCCCAGGGGGCTACGAGCAGTACTTC. V usage is TRBV20-1 and J usage is TRBJ2-7, with 7 bases aligning to TRBD1. Germline loops: CDR1 DFQATT, CDR2 SNEGSKA (reference sequence). V lost 3 bases, J lost 3 bases, and 5 bases stayed unmatched. There are 13 residues in the CDR3.

This chain uses TRBV5-1 with TRBJ2-7; tentatively, D is TRBD1 (6 bases). V was cut by 0 bases and J by 5 bases, with 6 bases left in between. The CDR3 length is 12 residues. Germline V gives CDR1 SGHRS, CDR2 YFSETQ. CDR3: CASSLDRDEQYF. The CDR3 DNA sequence: TGCGCCAGCAGCTTGGACAGGGACGAGCAGTACTTC.

This clonotype has a handful of counts. This chain connects TRBV20-1 to TRBJ2-5; D may correspond to TRBD1 or TRBD2 (5 bases each). This CDR3 is built from 17 residues. Germline V CDR1 and CDR2: DFQATT, SNEGSKA (reference sequence). V gave up 3 bases and J gave up 7 bases, with 27 bases separating them. The CDR3 DNA reads as TGCAGTGCTAGGCCGTTTCTCGGGGCTTTCGCTCTCGGGACCCAGTACTTC. This codes for CSARPFLGAFALGTQYF.